These 21 T cell receptor beta chains were sequenced from one sample in a study of T cell clonotyping in hematopoietic cell transplantation. Sequenced by immunoSEQ multiplex PCR; TCRdb stores in-frame clones only, minus some. The table has 7,500 to 9,500 clones, roughly 79% seen once. The sample here was peripheral blood mononuclear cells, taken 180 days after allogeneic stem cell transplant. Receptors were obtained from a female patient aged 45 to 65 who had an allogeneic stem cell transplant from an unrelated donor, so the T cells may come from the graft donor. Some clones in this sample may be carry-over from other donors' samples.

The rearrangement uses TRBV4-2 and TRBJ2-7; a weak D match, TRBD1 (5 bases). The V end was cut by 0 bases, the J end by 7 bases, with 19 bases between. The CDR3 spans 16 residues. CDR1 LGHNA and CDR2 YNFKEQ come from the germline V gene. The CDR3: CASSQDRQTVRGEQYF. CDR3 nucleotides: TGTGCCAGCAGCCAAGACCGACAGACTGTTAGAGGAGAGCAGTACTTC.

The rearrangement uses TRBV5-1 and TRBJ2-7, with 8 nucleotides matching TRBD2. The CDR3 is 14 amino acids. Losses at the gene ends were 4 bases for V and 6 bases for J; bases not matched to a gene: 9. Looked up from germline, CDR1 is SGHRS and CDR2 is YFSETQ. This CDR3 reads CASSQGLEFSEQYF. The CDR3 bases are TGCGCCAGCAGCCAGGGACTAGAGTTCAGCGAGCAGTACTTC.

V usage is TRBV7-3 and J usage is TRBJ1-1; D is undetermined. Trimming removed 0 bases from V and 1 base from J, with 3 bases in between. Per germline, CDR1 SGHTA and CDR2 FQGTGA. This CDR3 has 13 amino acids. The chain's CDR3 is CASSLTGNTEAFF. The CDR3 nucleotides read TGTGCCAGCAGCTTAACGGGGAACACTGAAGCTTTCTTT.

The chain links TRBV11-2 to TRBJ1-2; D gene ambiguous. The ends were cut back, 3 bases at V and 8 bases at J, with 10 bases in the middle. The CDR3 runs to 12 residues. Germline CDR1 SGHAT, CDR2 FQNNGV. CDR3 region: CASSFREDGYTF. In DNA, the CDR3 is TGTGCCAGCAGCTTTAGGGAGGACGGCTACACCTTC.

The CDR3, as DNA: TGCGCCAGCAGTGTCGACAGGTCAGCTCAGCCCCAGCATTTT. Its translation: CASSVDRSAQPQHF. The rearrangement joins TRBV10-2 to TRBJ1-5; D may be TRBD1 (6 bases). The V end lost 4 bases, the J end lost 6 bases, and 13 bases lay between the germline ends. Germline CDR1 and CDR2: WSHSY and SAAADI. The CDR3 contains 14 residues.

The chain is built from TRBV29-1 and TRBJ1-5; D is perhaps TRBD1 (5 bases). The CDR3 is 14 amino acids. The germline CDR1 and CDR2 sequences are SQVTM and ANQGSEA. Trimming took off 7 bases at V and 0 bases at J, with 13 bases between the two ends. CDR3 amino acids: CSARTGGSNQPQHF. CDR3 nucleotide sequence: TGCAGCGCTCGTACGGGGGGTAGCAATCAGCCCCAGCATTTT.

This chain uses TRBV7-8 with TRBJ1-2; D not certain. Germline V CDR1 and CDR2: SGHVS, FQNEAQ. The germline V and J ends were trimmed by 7 bases and 2 bases, with 8 bases remaining between them. This CDR3 has 12 residues. CDR3 amino acids: CASTVENYGYTF. The CDR3 nucleotides read TGTGCCAGCACGGTGGAAAACTATGGCTACACCTTC.

The sample holds one count of this clone. V is TRBV6-6 and J is TRBJ1-2; 10 positions match TRBD1. This CDR3 spans 14 amino acids. V lost 5 bases, J lost 9 bases, and 9 bases stayed unmatched. Germline loops: CDR1 MNHNY, CDR2 SVGAGI (reference sequence). CDR3 coding DNA: TGTGCCAGCAGTCAACCGGGACAGGGGACCCGCTACACCTTC. The encoded protein is CASSQPGQGTRYTF.

V gene TRBV6-1 combines with J gene TRBJ1-4; D might be TRBD1 (5 bases). Germline CDR1 and CDR2: MNHNS and SASEGT. CDR3 length: 14 residues. V lost 4 bases to trimming and J lost 10 bases, with 16 bases between them. Here the CDR3 DNA reads TGTGCCAGCAGTGTGGACGGGGGAGATGGAAAACTGTTTTTT. It yields the protein CASSVDGGDGKLFF.

V and J are TRBV30 and TRBJ2-7; D uncertain. The V and J ends lost 4 bases and 4 bases respectively, with 14 bases between them. This CDR3 region has 13 residues. Per the germline V gene, CDR1 is GTSNPN and CDR2 is SVGIG (reference sequence). CDR3 sequence (DNA): TGTGCCTGGAATGCAAGGGCTGGGTACGAGCAGTACTTC. This sequence encodes CAWNARAGYEQYF.

The chain recombines TRBV7-2 with TRBJ1-2, with D possibly TRBD1 on 5 matching bases. CDR3 length: 18 residues. V lost 3 bases, J lost 6 bases, and 26 bases lay in between. Germline assignment: CDR1 SGHTA and CDR2 FQGNSA. The CDR3: CASSFLSSTWGNSHGYTF. CDR3 bases: TGTGCCAGCAGCTTCCTCTCATCTACGTGGGGGAACTCCCATGGCTACACCTTC.

The chain is built from TRBV27 and TRBJ1-1; D is undetermined. The CDR3 contains 16 residues. The germline CDR1 and CDR2 sequences are MNHEY and SMNVEV (reference sequence). The V end lost 2 bases, the J end lost 2 bases, and 15 bases lay between the germline ends. The CDR3 region is CASSLRSRDLNTEAFF. The CDR3 DNA follows: TGTGCCAGCAGTTTAAGATCCAGAGACCTTAACACTGAAGCTTTCTTT.

The genes are TRBV30 and TRBJ1-5, with 8 bases lining up with TRBD1. CDR1 and CDR2 from the germline V gene are GTSNPN and SVGIG (reference sequence). This CDR3 region has 13 residues. The trim removed 5 bases at V and 2 bases at J, leaving 2 bases unmatched. The CDR3 coding sequence is TGTGCCTGGGACAGGGGTCGCAATCAGCCCCAGCATTTT. Encoded protein: CAWDRGRNQPQHF.

The rearrangement uses TRBV6-5 and TRBJ1-2, with D possibly being TRBD1 (5 bases). Trimming cost V 6 bases and J 4 bases, with 15 bases left between them. The CDR3 has 14 residues. Germline V lookup: CDR1 MNHEY, CDR2 SVGAGI. The CDR3 spells CASSPGRRGYGYTF. DNA for the CDR3: TGTGCCAGCAGCCCGGGACGACGCGGCTATGGCTACACCTTC.

The chain recombines TRBV29-1 with TRBJ2-3; the match to TRBD2 covers 14 bases. V dropped 6 bases and J dropped 1; count of bases not matched to a gene: 3. CDR3 size: 15 residues. The germline gives CDR1 SQVTM, CDR2 ANQGSEA. The CDR3 sequence is CSVAGLAGGTDTQYF. CDR3 nucleotide sequence: TGCAGCGTAGCGGGACTAGCGGGGGGCACAGATACGCAGTATTTT.

The genes are TRBV6-6 and TRBJ1-1; no definite D call. Trimming removed 2 bases at V and 1 base at J, with 14 bases between. The CDR3 contains 16 residues. The germline CDR1 and CDR2 sequences are MNHNY and SVGAGI (reference sequence). As DNA, the CDR3 is TGTGCCAGCAGTTACCCTCTCGGCGGTGGGAACACTGAAGCTTTCTTT. This encodes CASSYPLGGGNTEAFF.

This clone was seen once. V usage is TRBV6-6 and J usage is TRBJ2-2, with D possibly matching TRBD1 (5 bases). Trimming pared 5 bases from V and 0 bases from J, leaving 7 bases between. This CDR3 spans 14 amino acids. Germline CDR1 reads MNHNY; CDR2 reads SVGAGI (reference sequence). The CDR3 nucleotides are TGTGCCAGCAGTGGACAAACGAACACCGGGGAGCTGTTTTTT. Translation gives CASSGQTNTGELFF.

The chain employs TRBV5-4 and TRBJ1-1; D remains unclear. Germline assignment: CDR1 SGHNT and CDR2 YYREEE (reference sequence). The ends were cut back, 2 bases at V and 4 bases at J, with 12 bases in the middle. This CDR3 comprises 14 residues. CDR3 region: CASSLNDGITEAFF. The CDR3 nucleotides are TGTGCCAGCAGCTTAAACGACGGTATCACTGAAGCTTTCTTT.

The chain recombines TRBV7-3 with TRBJ1-1; no clear D gene. V lost 2 bases to trimming and J lost 4 bases, with 29 bases between them. Germline V gene lookup returns CDR1 SGHTA and CDR2 FQGTGA. This CDR3 is 20 amino acids long. The CDR3 nucleotides are TGTGCCAGCAGCTTATTTGGTGGCCTTGAAGTGCCCCTGGCGGGCACTGAAGCTTTCTTT. It encodes CASSLFGGLEVPLAGTEAFF.

This chain uses TRBV4-3 with TRBJ1-1; the match to TRBD1 covers 8 bases. J gave up 3 bases and V 3 bases, and 6 bases lay outside the gene matches. Germline V gene lookup returns CDR1 LGHNA and CDR2 YSLEER. This CDR3 comprises 15 residues. The CDR3 DNA reads TGCGCCAGCAGCCAGTCCCGGGACAGGTACACTGAAGCTTTCTTT. This translates into CASSQSRDRYTEAFF.

The V call is TRBV11-2, the J call TRBJ1-2; perhaps TRBD1 as D (6 bases). Between the trimmed V and J ends, which lost 1 base and 7 bases, there was a span of 19 bases. The length of the CDR3 is 16 residues. CDR1 is SGHAT, CDR2 FQNNGV, per germline. The CDR3 protein is CASSLVFSRGAPGYTF. DNA for the CDR3: TGTGCCAGCAGCTTAGTGTTCTCTCGGGGGGCGCCTGGCTACACCTTC.